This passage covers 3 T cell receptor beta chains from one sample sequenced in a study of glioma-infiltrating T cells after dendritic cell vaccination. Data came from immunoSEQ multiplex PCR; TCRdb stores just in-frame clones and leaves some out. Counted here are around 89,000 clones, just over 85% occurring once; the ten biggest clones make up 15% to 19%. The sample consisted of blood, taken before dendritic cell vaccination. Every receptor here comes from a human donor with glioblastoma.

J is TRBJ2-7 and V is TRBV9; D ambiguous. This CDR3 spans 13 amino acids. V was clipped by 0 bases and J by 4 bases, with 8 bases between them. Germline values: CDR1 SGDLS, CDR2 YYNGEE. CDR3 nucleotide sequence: TGTGCCAGCAGCGTAGATGGGCTTTACGAGCAGTACTTC. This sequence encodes CASSVDGLYEQYF.

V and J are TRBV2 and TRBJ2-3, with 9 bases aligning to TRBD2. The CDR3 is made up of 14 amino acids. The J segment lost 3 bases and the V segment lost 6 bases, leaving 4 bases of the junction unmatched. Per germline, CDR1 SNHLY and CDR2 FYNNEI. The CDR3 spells CASRALAGTDTQYF. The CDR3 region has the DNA TGTGCCAGCAGGGCCCTAGCGGGGACAGATACGCAGTATTTT.

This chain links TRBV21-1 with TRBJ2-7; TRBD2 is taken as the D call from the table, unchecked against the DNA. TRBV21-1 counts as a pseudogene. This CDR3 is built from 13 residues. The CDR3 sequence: CASSPGGRYEQYF. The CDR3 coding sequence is TGTGCCAGCAGCCCGGGGGGAAGATACGAGCAGTACTTC.